Presented here are 20 T cell receptor beta chains from one specimen sequenced in a study of blood T cell repertoires in COVID-19. The method was immunoSEQ multiplex PCR; TCRdb's version includes in-frame clones alone and lacks a portion of them. Of 100,000 to 120,000 clones listed, about 88% are singletons. Sequencing was carried out using peripheral blood. These receptors all come from a woman in her fifties or sixties with acute or convalescent COVID-19.

The V gene is TRBV3-1 (or the pseudogene TRBV3-2), the J gene TRBJ1-4; D might be TRBD1 (5 bases). Germline CDR1 and CDR2: LGHDT and YNNKEL (reference sequence). This CDR3 has 15 residues. V dropped 2 bases and J dropped 5 bases, with 12 bases sitting between them. CDR3 region: CASSQIDRTNEKLFF. The CDR3 DNA sequence: TGTGCCAGCAGCCAAATCGACAGAACGAATGAAAAACTGTTTTTT.

The genes are TRBV10-1 and TRBJ2-3; 7 bases map to TRBD2. V trimming: 4 bases; J trimming: 4 bases; junction bases outside the gene matches: 8. Germline lookup yields CDR1 WNHNN and CDR2 SYGVQD (reference sequence). The CDR3 sequence is 15 residues long. This chain's CDR3 is CASSVKREAPDTQYF. CDR3 nucleotides: TGCGCCAGCAGTGTGAAACGGGAGGCCCCAGATACGCAGTATTTT.

This sequence joins TRBV12-3 or TRBV12-4 and TRBJ1-1, with D possibly TRBD1 on 6 matching bases. Trimming removed 1 base at V and 14 bases at J, with 14 bases between. This CDR3 is built from 12 residues. The CDR3 DNA reads TGTGCCAGCAGTTTAGGGGGGGGGCGAGTCTTCTTT. This sequence encodes CASSLGGGRVFF.

The table lists this clone with a count of one. The chain couples TRBV18 to TRBJ2-5; 8 nucleotides line up with TRBD1. V trimming: 5 bases; J trimming: 5 bases; junction bases outside the gene matches: 4. This CDR3 region has 13 residues. Germline CDR1 is KGHSH and CDR2 is LQKENI. The CDR3 sequence: CASSTTGGETQYF. CDR3 DNA sequence: TGTGCCAGCTCAACAACAGGGGGGGAGACCCAGTACTTC. Based on the CDR3 plus reference TRBV18 and TRBJ2-5, the full variable domain is NAGVMQNPRHLVRRRGQEARLRCSPMKGHSHVYWYRQLPEEGLKFMVYLQKENIIDESGMPKERFSAEFPKEGPSILRIQQVVRGDSAAYFCASSTTGGETQYFGPGTRLLVL.

This rearrangement joins TRBV28 to TRBJ2-4, with D tentatively TRBD2 (7 bases). The CDR3 length is 16 residues. V was cut by 2 bases and J by 1 base, with 12 bases left in between. Germline V gene data show CDR1 as MDHEN and CDR2 as SYDVKM. CDR3 nucleotides: TGTGCCAGCAGTTTAGGGGGGGCAGGGGCCAAAAACATTCAGTACTTC. Protein sequence: CASSLGGAGAKNIQYF.

The CDR3 protein is CASSQERTRAFF. DNA of the CDR3: TGTGCCAGCAGCCAAGAAAGGACAAGGGCTTTCTTT. V gene TRBV3-1 (or the pseudogene TRBV3-2) combines with J gene TRBJ1-1; possible D gene TRBD1, 5 bases. Trimming took 0 bases from V and 11 from J, leaving 10 bases between them. The germline V gene has CDR1 LGHDT and CDR2 YNNKEL (reference sequence). The CDR3 loop spans 12 amino acids.

V usage is TRBV6-1 and J usage is TRBJ1-2; 8 bases line up with TRBD1. With V trimmed by 2 bases and J by 6 bases, 5 bases remained unmatched. The CDR3 totals 14 residues. The germline gives CDR1 MNHNS, CDR2 SASEGT. In DNA, the CDR3 is TGTGCCAGCAGTGAACTAGGACAGGGACATGGCTACACCTTC. Its translation is CASSELGQGHGYTF.

The V and J genes are TRBV4-2 and TRBJ2-1, with D possibly being TRBD2 (5 bases). The CDR3 covers 16 residues. Germline V gene data show CDR1 as LGHNA and CDR2 as YNFKEQ. The V end was cut by 0 bases, the J end by 8 bases, with 17 bases between. CDR3 sequence: CASSQDRERVVYEQFF. CDR3 coding DNA: TGTGCCAGCAGCCAAGATCGGGAAAGAGTGGTGTATGAGCAGTTCTTC.

This sequence joins TRBV11-2 and TRBJ2-1, with D possibly TRBD1 on 6 matching bases. In germline, CDR1 is SGHAT, CDR2 FQNNGV. The CDR3 spans 14 residues. V was clipped by 4 bases and J by 6 bases, with 13 bases between them. The CDR3 bases are TGTGCCAGCAGCTCCCCGGACAGAGCCAATGAGCAGTTCTTC. Translated: CASSSPDRANEQFF.

The J gene is TRBJ2-3, the V gene TRBV3-1 (or the pseudogene TRBV3-2), with 7 bases aligning to TRBD1. J was trimmed by 12 bases and V by 1 base; bases with no gene match: 7. The CDR3 runs to 13 residues. Germline values: CDR1 LGHDT, CDR2 YNNKEL (reference sequence). The DNA for the CDR3 is TGTGCCAGCAGCCAAGCGGGACAGAGTAACCAGTATTTT. It translates to CASSQAGQSNQYF.

This chain links TRBV6-5 with TRBJ2-7, with D perhaps TRBD1 (5 bases). CDR3 size: 14 residues. V dropped 2 bases and J dropped 1 base, with 9 bases sitting between them. Germline CDR1 and CDR2: MNHEY and SVGAGI. The DNA for the CDR3 is TGTGCCAGCAGTTACCAGCCAGGGTCCTACGAGCAGTACTTC. Protein: CASSYQPGSYEQYF.

The chain recombines TRBV10-3 with TRBJ2-3; the D is unclear. There are 11 residues in the CDR3. The V and J ends lost 4 bases and 5 bases respectively, with 4 bases between them. Germline assignment: CDR1 ENHRY and CDR2 SYGVKD. CDR3 DNA: TGTGCCATCAGTGCAGGAGATACGCAGTATTTT. Protein: CAISAGDTQYF.

This chain uses TRBV24-1 with TRBJ2-1; 7 nucleotides match TRBD2. The CDR3 has 17 residues. The ends lost 2 bases at V and 4 bases at J; junction bases unmatched: 10. Germline loops: CDR1 KGHDR, CDR2 SFDVKD. The CDR3 DNA follows: TGTGCCACCAGTGATTCCAAAACGGGACTACCGTACAATGAGCAGTTCTTC. It is translated as CATSDSKTGLPYNEQFF.

This rearrangement joins TRBV15 to TRBJ2-1, with 9 bases identical to TRBD1. This CDR3 spans 15 amino acids. V shed 5 bases and J 6 bases; nucleotides not matched to a gene: 8. Germline assignment: CDR1 LNHNV and CDR2 YYDKDF (reference sequence). CDR3 region: CATSQDRGAVNEQFF. In nucleotides, the CDR3 is TGTGCCACCAGCCAAGACAGGGGGGCCGTCAATGAGCAGTTCTTC. Supplemented by reference TRBV15 and TRBJ2-1, the full variable domain reads DAMVIQNPRYQVTQFGKPVTLSCSQTLNHNVMYWYQQKSSQAPKLLFHYYDKDFNNEADTPDNFQSRRPNTSFCFLDIRSPGLGDTAMYLCATSQDRGAVNEQFFGPGTRLTVL.

The chain couples TRBV5-4 to TRBJ2-7; 10 bases map to TRBD2. With 3 bases clipped from V and 3 bases from J, the junction kept 3 bases outside the gene matches. CDR3 size: 14 residues. Germline CDR1 SGHNT, CDR2 YYREEE (reference sequence). CDR3 in DNA: TGTGCCAGCAGCTCTAGCGGGAGTTTCTACGAGCAGTACTTC. Translating it yields CASSSSGSFYEQYF.

CDR3 amino acids: CASRPRDRGRGETQYF. CDR3 sequence (DNA): TGTGCCAGTAGACCCCGGGACAGGGGGCGCGGGGAGACCCAGTACTTC. The chain uses TRBV19 and TRBJ2-5; TRBD1 matches 12 bases. This CDR3 has 16 amino acids. Trimming at V came to 6 bases and at J to 5 bases, leaving 10 bases not matched to a gene. Germline V gives CDR1 LNHDA, CDR2 SQIVND (reference sequence).

The V and J genes are TRBV18 and TRBJ2-5; D not certain. CDR1 KGHSH and CDR2 LQKENI come from the germline V gene. The CDR3 has 13 residues. Trimming took 5 bases from V and 2 from J, leaving 9 bases between them. CDR3 amino acids: CASSGVEQETQYF. CDR3 coding DNA: TGTGCCAGCTCAGGAGTGGAACAAGAGACCCAGTACTTC.

The chain couples TRBV29-1 to TRBJ1-3; D gene ambiguous. Deletions cut 2 bases from V and 0 bases from J, with 14 bases between. Germline V lookup: CDR1 SQVTM, CDR2 ANQGSEA. The length of the CDR3 is 16 residues. DNA of the CDR3: TGCAGCGTTGAATGGAGGGAACTCTCCTCTGGAAACACCATATATTTT. This sequence encodes CSVEWRELSSGNTIYF. Combining the CDR3 with reference TRBV29-1 and TRBJ1-3 gives the whole variable domain SAVISQKPSRDICQRGTSLTIQCQVDSQVTMMFWYRQQPGQSLTLIATANQGSEATYESGFVIDKFPISRPNLTFSTLTVSNMSPEDSSIYLCSVEWRELSSGNTIYFGEGSWLTVV.

The chain combines TRBV12-3 or TRBV12-4 with TRBJ2-2; possibly TRBD1 for D (6 bases). V was cut by 6 bases and J by 5 bases, with 10 bases left in between. CDR3 size: 13 residues. CDR3 amino acids: CASSRDMTGELFF. In DNA, the CDR3 is TGTGCCAGCAGCCGGGACATGACCGGGGAGCTGTTTTTT.

The gene calls are TRBV25-1 and TRBJ2-1; TRBD2 matches at 10 bases. Unmatched junction bases numbered 6, after V lost 6 bases and J lost 7 bases. The germline V gene has CDR1 MGHDK and CDR2 SYGVNS. The CDR3 loop spans 14 amino acids. CDR3 coding DNA: TGTGCCAGCAGAAGTAGCGGGAGGTTGAATGAGCAGTTCTTC. The encoded protein is CASRSSGRLNEQFF.